Here is one T cell receptor beta chain with its context. Its antigen has not been determined. No quality values exist for individual bases; no much larger clone is one base distant. This specimen belongs to a study of T cells after yellow fever vaccination (dated by TCRdb to about 2019). General notes on the study: The SMART-Seq v4 Ultra Low Input RNA kit was used to prepare libraries from fractions with low cell numbers. Bulk TCR alpha and beta repertoires were sequenced longitudinally to track T-cell clones before and after primary and booster YFV17D yellow fever vaccination. The cohort comprised two healthy male donors, one aged 18 to 30 and one aged 30 to 39 years. Blood was collected at multiple timepoints before and after primary and secondary immunization, and bulk PBMC replicates and cell subsets were isolated.

What the treatment or condition label conveys for this sample: live attenuated yellow fever vaccine strain. At each blood-draw timepoint, two biological replicates of bulk PBMCs were collected. PBMCs were isolated from peripheral blood using a standard Ficoll-Paque protocol. TriZol was used to extract RNA from bulk PBMCs, CD4 and CD8 fractions, and dextramer-positive and dextramer-negative fractions. Inclusive of the bounding cysteine and phenylalanine, the CDR3 is 13 residues long. Of all the DNA, just the CDR3 is kept, 39 bases in frame from base 1. The germline V gene (reference sequence) sets CDR1 to DFQATT and CDR2 to SNEGSKA. The germline ends are 20 bases apart after V is trimmed by 6 bases and J by 11 bases. Synthesis of TCR cDNA relied on 5'RACE template switching, a step that introduced a universal primer site along with unique molecular identifiers. cDNA synthesis was primed from both the TCR alpha and TCR beta constant segments. Two PCR steps were used to amplify libraries, with sample barcodes and sequencing adapters being added in the second step. Sequencing of libraries was done on Illumina HiSeq 2500 (2x100 bp) or NovaSeq (2x150 bp). In the paper's pipeline: MIGEC handled demultiplexing of reads and collapsing into UMI consensus sequences, while MiXCR performed V(D)J alignment. Vaccine-responding clonotypes were identified with edgeR using replicate PBMC samples, with FDR below 0.01 and a log2 fold change above 5 up to day 15 being required. Bulk clonotypes were assigned CD4 or CD8 identity according to which sequenced CD4 or CD8 repertoire held them at higher abundance. TCRdb applied fastp at Q25 and MiXCR to the public reads, then kept only in-frame beta chains. One record per CDR3 amino acid sequence lists the most common genes and DNA. The V and J calls were not made by the authors but by TCRdb's processing. This sample lists almost 600,000 distinct CDR3 sequences; about 13% were detected once. The ten largest account for around 15% of the sample.

Overall results and qualifications from the work: Because only two donors were included in the study, the extent to which the findings can be generalized is limited. Computational filtering was needed because FACS-sorted repertoires could contain abundant contaminating clonotypes from the bulk population. After the booster, most clones that had expanded after primary vaccination were detected again (around 97% of CD4 and 88% of CD8), suggesting broad maintenance of memory. The secondary T-cell response was found to be weaker but faster than the primary response, with a peak reached on day 5 rather than on day 15. A small share of clonotypes occurred in both CD4 and CD8 compartments, likely arising from convergent recombination.

The sample here was PBMCs, taken on the day of the yellow fever booster vaccination. The receptor was isolated from a man aged 25 to 40 who received the YFV17D yellow fever vaccine. This receptor chain uses TRBV20-1 and TRBJ1-5; a tentative D call is TRBD1 (6 bases match). The CDR3 has the sequence CSAPPNRGGTQHF. The DNA reads TGCAGTGCCCCCCCGAATCGCGGGGGCACCCAGCATTTT.